Ten or more counts support the clone carrying this TCR beta chain. The data stem from a study of T-cell reconstitution after alpha-beta-depleted transplantation in children. The CDR3 is made up of 14 amino acids. Germline assignment: CDR1 SGHAT and CDR2 FQNNGV. V was trimmed by 7 bases and J by 2 bases, leaving 9 bases between them. Unique molecular identifiers were incorporated into the prepared TCRbeta library. A single record per CDR3 protein comes from TCRdb applying MiXCR to the PCR reads. The repertoire holds just under 150,000 distinct CDR3 sequences, with roughly 9% as singletons. Sequencing used PBMCs, mostly from graft donor cells, obtained 180 days after TCRalphabeta/CD19-depleted stem cell transplant. The receptor comes from a female patient aged 2 to 10 who had a stem cell transplant for congenital amegakaryocytic thrombocytopenia, so the T cells may come from the graft donor. The chain couples TRBV11-2 to TRBJ1-6, with TRBD1 as a possible D gene (5 bases). The CDR3 DNA is TGTGCCAGCACCGGGGGTCCCTATAATTCACCCCTCCACTTT. As protein: CASTGGPYNSPLHF.